These 12 T cell receptor beta chains share one sample of origin, sequenced in a study of shared clonotypes between healthy human individuals. This table comes from immunoSEQ multiplex PCR, and its TCRdb copy is limited to in-frame clones, with some not included. The data show under 2,500,000 clones, around 95% seen once. Sequencing used naive CD4+ T cells sorted from blood. Regarding subset: CD45RA+ positively selected. These receptors originate from a man aged 18 to 29 in good health.

The chain recombines TRBV5-1 with TRBJ2-1; TRBD2 is a possible D gene (5 bases). The ends were cut back, 7 bases at V and 7 bases at J, with 12 bases in the middle. CDR1 and CDR2 from the germline V gene are SGHRS and YFSETQ. The CDR3 is made up of 12 amino acids. In nucleotides, the CDR3 is TGCGCCAGCTATTTGTCGGGGAATGAGCAGTTCTTC. Translation gives CASYLSGNEQFF.

This chain joins TRBV5-1 and TRBJ2-2; a weak D match, TRBD2 (5 bases). Germline V gene sequence: CDR1 SGHRS, CDR2 YFSETQ. Deletions cut 5 bases from V and 2 bases from J, with 7 bases between. This CDR3 has 13 residues. This CDR3 reads CASRGVNTGELFF. The DNA of the CDR3 is TGCGCCAGCAGGGGAGTAAACACCGGGGAGCTGTTTTTT.

This clone was recorded only once. The V call is TRBV4-3, the J call TRBJ1-1; 9 bases agree with TRBD1. The junction had 4 bases not matched to a gene; V was cut back by 2 bases and J by 6 bases. The CDR3 consists of 14 residues. CDR1 is LGHNA, CDR2 YSLEER, per germline. The CDR3 DNA follows: TGCGCCAGCAGCCAATCCGACAGGGGGGCTGAAGCTTTCTTT. Its protein product is CASSQSDRGAEAFF.

This chain connects TRBV7-9 to TRBJ2-5; no definite D call. The CDR3 loop spans 14 amino acids. The germline V and J ends were trimmed by 1 base and 2 bases, with 8 bases remaining between them. Germline CDR1 and CDR2: SEHNR and FQNEAQ (reference sequence). CDR3 residues: CASSLVTIQETQYF. DNA of the CDR3: TGTGCCAGCAGCTTAGTCACTATTCAAGAGACCCAGTACTTC.

This rearrangement joins TRBV10-3 to TRBJ2-2; TRBD1 matches 8 bases. This CDR3 comprises 13 residues. Germline V CDR1 and CDR2: ENHRY, SYGVKD. J gave up 5 bases and V 7 bases, and 3 bases lay outside the gene matches. DNA of the CDR3: TGTGCCATCACAGGGGGCCAAACCGGGGAGCTGTTTTTT. Residues: CAITGGQTGELFF.

This sequence joins TRBV19 and TRBJ1-2, with 8 nucleotides matching TRBD1. The germline gives CDR1 LNHDA, CDR2 SQIVND (reference sequence). This CDR3 spans 14 amino acids. V gave up 4 bases and J gave up 7 bases; unmatched junction bases: 8. The CDR3 DNA is TGTGCCAGTAGTACCCCGGGACAGGTCGGTGGCTACACCTTC. Its protein is CASSTPGQVGGYTF.

The CDR3 sequence is CASSPGWISSYTF. As DNA, the CDR3 is TGTGCCAGCTCACCAGGGTGGATATCGAGCTACACCTTC. This chain links TRBV18 with TRBJ1-2; D is unresolved. Germline-derived CDR1 and CDR2 are KGHSH and LQKENI. The CDR3 length is 13 residues. With 2 bases removed from V and 9 bases from J, the gap between germline ends came to 13 bases.

V gene TRBV19 combines with J gene TRBJ2-1, with a tentative D call TRBD2 (5 bases). The CDR3 spans 12 residues. CDR1 and CDR2 from the germline V gene are LNHDA and SQIVND (reference sequence). Trimming took 9 bases from V and 5 from J, leaving 11 bases between them. In nucleotides, the CDR3 is TGTGCCAGCAGCGGAATCCACAATGAGCAGTTCTTC. This codes for CASSGIHNEQFF. Looking up the rest from reference TRBV19 and TRBJ2-1 gives the full variable domain: DGGITQSPKYLFRKEGQNVTLSCEQNLNHDAMYWYRQDPGQGLRLIYYSQIVNDFQKGDIAEGYSVSREKKESFPLTVTSAQKNPTAFYLCASSGIHNEQFFGPGTRLTVL.

The chain combines TRBV7-2 with TRBJ1-3; D is uncertain. This CDR3 is built from 12 residues. CDR1 is SGHTA, CDR2 FQGNSA, per germline. V shed 4 bases and J shed 4 bases, with 5 bases lying between them. Here the CDR3 DNA reads TGTGCCAGCAGCTCATTAGGAAACACCATATATTTT. Amino acid sequence: CASSSLGNTIYF.

This chain joins TRBV5-1 and TRBJ2-1, with TRBD1 matching 11 bases. This CDR3 spans 15 amino acids. Trimming at V came to 4 bases and at J to 8 bases, leaving 8 bases not matched to a gene. Germline V gene lookup returns CDR1 SGHRS and CDR2 YFSETQ. DNA of the CDR3: TGCGCCAGCAGCGTGGGACAGGGGGACGGAGATGAGCAGTTCTTC. Translated: CASSVGQGDGDEQFF.

About this clone: The sample has other DNA sequences that encode this CDR3 too. This chain uses TRBV28 with TRBJ1-1; the D gene is possibly TRBD1 (5 bases). This CDR3 is built from 13 residues. Deletions cut 2 bases from V and 3 bases from J, with 7 bases between. Per the germline V gene, CDR1 is MDHEN and CDR2 is SYDVKM. The chain's CDR3 is CASSLPRDTEAFF. The CDR3 DNA reads as TGTGCCAGCAGTTTACCCAGGGACACTGAAGCTTTCTTT.

The V gene is TRBV6-1, the J gene TRBJ2-4; 7 bases agree with TRBD2. Looked up from germline, CDR1 is MNHNS and CDR2 is SASEGT. The junction had 5 bases not matched to a gene; V was cut back by 0 bases and J by 9 bases. This CDR3 region has 14 residues. The CDR3 nucleotides are TGTGCCAGCAGTGAAGCGAATGGGGGGGGCATTCAGTACTTC. Translating gives CASSEANGGGIQYF.